This T cell receptor (beta chain) was identified during a study of blood T cells in healthy people across ages. Overall study: Capture by template switching was about one barcoded beta molecule per two T cells.

Worth noting for this clonotype: The target antigen is unknown.

CDR1 and CDR2 (germline): SGHRS, YFSETQ. The length of the CDR3 is 16 residues. V was clipped by 4 bases and J by 3 bases, with 18 bases between them. Then a second PCR, running roughly 6 to 12 cycles, was carried out with a sample-barcoded 5' primer and a J-beta primer mix. Every cDNA molecule carried a tag from a template-switch adaptor bearing 12 random nucleotides. From the 5' RACE reads, TCRdb called clonotypes with MiXCR, one entry per CDR3 protein. The sample carries around 1,900,000 distinct CDR3 sequences, 35% to 50% recorded once. General study results and limits: Long-lived donors exceeded aged donors in naive CD4+ cells and diversity. Total diversity from one million sequenced T cells was likely underestimated.

The clonotype was recovered from a human donor in good health. This chain uses TRBV5-1 with TRBJ2-3; D may correspond to TRBD1 or TRBD2 (6 bases each). The sample taken for sequencing was blood. In DNA form, the CDR3 reads TGCGCCAGCAGCCGGCCGCGGGACACGGAAACAGATACGCAGTATTTT. It codes for CASSRPRDTETDTQYF.